This T cell receptor beta chain comes out of a study of blood T cells in healthy people across ages. V was trimmed by 10 bases and J by 3 bases, leaving 13 bases between them. The CDR3 spans 13 residues. Germline assignment: CDR1 ENHRY and CDR2 SYGVKD. Combining a sample-barcoded 5' primer with a J-beta primer mix, a second PCR ran for roughly 7 to 12 cycles. MiXCR was run by TCRdb on the 5' RACE reads, yielding one entry per CDR3 protein. Among 1,500,000 or so distinct CDR3 sequences, roughly 59% were seen once, and the ten largest hold 6.5% to 8%. This clonotype has just a few counts. This receptor was obtained from a man between 18 and 35 years old in good health. This chain links TRBV10-3 with TRBJ1-5; D is unclear. The sequencing sample was made of blood. CDR3 region: CATLYGPNQPQHF. The CDR3 region has the DNA TGTGCCACCCTTTATGGACCCAATCAGCCCCAGCATTTT.